Below, one TCR beta chain is given with its context. The sample comes from a study of immune heterogeneity within non-small cell lung tumors. The template for each sample was 600 to 650 ng of genomic DNA, which had been extracted from bulk tumor tissue. Several biopsies were spaced far apart within each primary tumor and obtained as surgery took place. Enrolled patients presented with newly diagnosed, previously untreated non-small cell lung cancer and underwent curative surgery. Having surgery with curative intent, the donors were patients newly diagnosed with non-small cell lung cancer. This CDR3 comprises 16 residues. The germline CDR1 and CDR2 sequences are SGHTA and FQGTGA. V was pared by 4 bases and J by 5 bases, with 18 bases between. A first 10-cycle multiplex round used 32 V-gene and 13 J-gene primers on TCR beta CDR3. MiXCR, run by TCRdb on the multiplex PCR reads, gives a single entry per CDR3 protein. The data hold more than 10,000 distinct CDR3 sequences, with roughly a fifth observed a single time.

This clonotype was obtained from a man aged 55 to 70 with non-small cell lung cancer. The rearrangement joins TRBV7-3 to TRBJ2-1, with a tentative D call TRBD2 (5 bases). The specimen sequenced was lung tumor tissue. CDR3 amino acids: CASSSMGLVGDNEQFF. The CDR3 bases are TGTGCCAGCAGCTCAATGGGTCTAGTGGGAGACAATGAGCAGTTCTTC.